These 17 T cell receptor beta chains were sequenced from one sample in a study of Graves' ophthalmopathy and Graves' hyperthyroidism. Using RNA transcripts, the TCR beta CDR3 regions were amplified. Second-round multiplex PCR came after first-round RT-PCR with HTBI primers. TCRdb used MiXCR to reprocess the multiplex PCR reads, holding one entry per CDR3 protein. The sample lists approximately 700,000 distinct CDR3 sequences, 35% to 50% seen once, with less than 55% in the top ten. Sequenced: peripheral blood. These TCRs come from an adult man with Graves' ophthalmopathy.

This chain links TRBV7-9 with TRBJ2-7, with 11 bases lining up with TRBD1. V lost 5 bases and J lost 4; bases outside the gene matches: 7. CDR1 SEHNR and CDR2 FQNEAQ come from the germline V gene (reference sequence). The CDR3 is 15 amino acids. The CDR3 DNA reads as TGTGCCAGCAGCCAAGAGGGACAGGGGGAGTACGAGCAGTACTTC. Encoded protein: CASSQEGQGEYEQYF.

The V call is TRBV5-5, the J call TRBJ1-3, with 7 bases matching TRBD1. This CDR3 has 16 amino acids. Germline loops: CDR1 SGHKS, CDR2 YYEKEE (reference sequence). The trim removed 4 bases at V and 7 bases at J, leaving 14 bases unmatched. The CDR3 loop reads CASSPDRTFEWNTIYF. The CDR3 DNA follows: TGTGCCAGCAGCCCGGACAGGACCTTCGAGTGGAACACCATATATTTT. The full variable domain, in which reference TRBV5-5 and TRBJ1-3 provide the parts outside the CDR3, is DAGVTQSPTHLIKTRGQQVTLRCSPISGHKSVSWYQQVLGQGPQFIFQYYEKEERGRGNFPDRFSARQFPNYSSELNVNALLLGDSALYLCASSPDRTFEWNTIYFGEGSWLTVV.

This chain uses TRBV20-1 with TRBJ2-7; 8 nucleotides line up with TRBD2. CDR3 length: 12 residues. The ends lost 8 bases at V and 5 bases at J; junction bases unmatched: 8. Germline values: CDR1 DFQATT, CDR2 SNEGSKA (reference sequence). CDR3 region: CSQSTSGDEQYF. As DNA, the CDR3 is TGCAGTCAATCCACTAGCGGTGACGAGCAGTACTTC.

This clonotype turned up a few times. This rearrangement joins TRBV20-1 to TRBJ1-6, with 8 bases matching TRBD1. The CDR3 length is 13 residues. Germline CDR1 is DFQATT and CDR2 is SNEGSKA (reference sequence). Unmatched junction bases numbered 3, after V lost 4 bases and J lost 7 bases. The CDR3 spells CSATRGRNSPLHF. The CDR3 DNA is TGCAGTGCTACCAGGGGGCGGAATTCACCCCTCCACTTT.

In this sample, this clonotype turned up once. The DNA for the CDR3 is TGTGCCATCAGTGAGTACGAGGGCAGTGCTAGTTTCTTCTACGAGCAGTACTTC. Translation: CAISEYEGSASFFYEQYF. The J gene is TRBJ2-7, the V gene TRBV10-3; the D gene is possibly TRBD2 (5 bases). This CDR3 is 18 amino acids long. Germline CDR1 reads ENHRY; CDR2 reads SYGVKD. V dropped 1 base and J dropped 3 bases, with 22 bases sitting between them.

Ten or more counts support this clonotype. The rearrangement uses TRBV7-8 and TRBJ1-1; 7 bases line up with TRBD1. The V segment lost 1 base and the J segment 1 base; nucleotides outside the gene matches: 3. The CDR3 totals 15 residues. Germline V gives CDR1 SGHVS, CDR2 FQNEAQ. CDR3 DNA: TGTGCCAGCAGCTTAGGCGGACAGGAGAACACTGAAGCTTTCTTT. Translation: CASSLGGQENTEAFF.

As regards this clonotype: This sequence may be a read error, since a much larger clone differs from it by one base. This chain joins TRBV7-9 and TRBJ1-1; no definite D call. Between the trimmed V and J ends, which lost 5 bases and 10 bases, there was a span of 8 bases. The CDR3 contains 10 residues. Germline CDR1 is SEHNR and CDR2 is FQNEAQ (reference sequence). The CDR3 sequence: CASSGIGAFF. The CDR3 nucleotides are TGTGCCAGCAGCGGCATTGGAGCTTTCTTT.

The chain employs TRBV2 and TRBJ2-7, with 8 bases aligning to TRBD1. The CDR3 extends over 16 amino acids. From germline, CDR1 is SNHLY and CDR2 FYNNEI. The junction had 8 bases not matched to a gene; V was cut back by 1 base and J by 3 bases. The CDR3 reads CASSEGDRTGIYEQYF. The CDR3 DNA reads TGTGCCAGCAGTGAAGGCGATCGGACAGGGATCTACGAGCAGTACTTC.

There are many counts of this clonotype. The chain carries TRBV15 and TRBJ1-1; D is unresolved. CDR1 and CDR2 (germline): LNHNV, YYDKDF (reference sequence). The CDR3 is made up of 15 amino acids. V shed 2 bases and J shed 0 bases, with 10 bases lying between them. CDR3 region: CATSRPGRMNTEAFF. The CDR3 DNA reads as TGTGCCACCAGCAGACCAGGCAGGATGAACACTGAAGCTTTCTTT.

As to this clonotype: This clone may be a read error of a much larger clone one base away. The V call is TRBV10-3, the J call TRBJ1-4; D not resolved. Germline loops: CDR1 ENHRY, CDR2 SYGVKD. The CDR3 loop spans 13 amino acids. CDR3 sequence (DNA): TGTGCCAGCAGTTTTTCCTCATGGGGAGAACTGTCTTTT. This encodes CASSFSSWGELSF.

This clonotype was seen more than once but under ten times. The chain couples TRBV19 to TRBJ2-6, with TRBD1 matching over 9 bases. Germline V CDR1 and CDR2: LNHDA, SQIVND (reference sequence). The length of the CDR3 is 16 residues. Trimming at V came to 7 bases and at J to 2 bases, leaving 6 bases not matched to a gene. Here the CDR3 DNA reads TGTGCCAGTACCCTGACAGGGGGGCCTGGGGCCAACGTCCTGACTTTC. The encoded protein is CASTLTGGPGANVLTF.

The CDR3 spells CASSVGTGTLSPGELFF. CDR3 DNA: TGTGCCAGCAGCGTAGGAACCGGGACCCTGTCCCCCGGGGAGCTGTTTTTT. This chain connects TRBV25-1 to TRBJ2-2; TRBD1 or TRBD2 may be the D gene (5 bases each). This CDR3 has 17 residues. CDR1 is MGHDK and CDR2 is SYGVNS in the germline V gene. Trimming took off 6 bases at V and 6 bases at J, with 23 bases between the two ends.

The chain links TRBV20-1 to TRBJ1-2; D remains unclear. V was pared by 3 bases and J by 1 base, with 3 bases between. The CDR3 has 11 residues. Germline CDR1 reads DFQATT; CDR2 reads SNEGSKA (reference sequence). This chain's CDR3 is CSASDNYGYTF. The CDR3 DNA is TGCAGTGCTAGCGATAACTATGGCTACACCTTC.

This clonotype was observed a handful of times. V and J are TRBV20-1 and TRBJ2-2, with a weak D call TRBD2 (6 bases). Looked up from germline, CDR1 is DFQATT and CDR2 is SNEGSKA (reference sequence). Trimming shortened V by 5 bases and J by 6 bases, and 13 bases separated the two germline ends. This CDR3 is 13 amino acids long. CDR3 amino acids: CSAPRLVSGELFF. DNA of the CDR3: TGCAGTGCTCCCCGACTAGTTTCCGGGGAGCTGTTTTTT.

This clonotype was detected a few times. The J gene is TRBJ2-5, the V gene TRBV9; 8 nucleotides align to TRBD1. Germline lookup yields CDR1 SGDLS and CDR2 YYNGEE. CDR3 length: 17 residues. V shed 2 bases, J shed 5 bases, and the junction held 14 bases outside the gene matches. CDR3 DNA sequence: TGTGCCAGCAGCGTTTCTGATCAATCAGGGGGCAGGGAGACCCAGTACTTC. Translating it yields CASSVSDQSGGRETQYF.

This clonotype was detected once. The chain carries TRBV7-9 and TRBJ2-2; TRBD2 agrees at 8 bases. The V gene's germline CDR1 is SEHNR and CDR2 FQNEAQ (reference sequence). Trimming at V came to 7 bases and at J to 0 bases, leaving 4 bases not matched to a gene. CDR3 length: 15 amino acids. The chain's CDR3 is CASNPTSANTGELFF. The CDR3 DNA reads as TGTGCCAGCAACCCGACTAGCGCGAACACCGGGGAGCTGTTTTTT.

The rearrangement uses TRBV10-3 and TRBJ1-5; 7 bases match TRBD1. Trimming took 0 bases from V and 3 from J; bases not matched to a gene: 5. This CDR3 comprises 16 residues. The V gene's germline CDR1 is ENHRY and CDR2 SYGVKD. In nucleotides, the CDR3 is TGTGCCATCAGTGAGTCGGCAGGGGGTGTCAATCAGCCCCAGCATTTT. It specifies CAISESAGGVNQPQHF.